A selection of T cell receptor beta chains follows, all from one sample in a study of blood T cell repertoires in COVID-19. Profiling relied on immunoSEQ multiplex PCR, and the TCRdb table lists in-frame clones only, not all of them. The sample includes around 250,000 clones, roughly 90% of them seen just once. Sequencing was carried out using PBMCs or T cells enriched from blood (not recorded which). These receptor sequences come from a woman aged 25 to 39 who had recovered from COVID-19. CDR3s include the opening cysteine and the closing phenylalanine or tryptophan. The order of the fields is CDR3 DNA, CDR3 protein, D gene, J gene, clone size, V gene. A D gene is named only where the DNA matches it firmly. Some rows mark clone size as missing; the rest say once, few, many or name a class of expanded clone.

CDR3nt: TGTGCCTGGAGCCCGGACATACAATTCTCTGGAAACACCATATATTTT
CDR3aa: CAWSPDIQFSGNTIYF
d_gene: .
j_gene: TRBJ1-3
abundance: .
v_gene: TRBV30

CDR3nt: TGTGCCAGCAGCTGGATGACAGTGAATTCACCCCTCCACTTT
CDR3aa: CASSWMTVNSPLHF
d_gene: .
j_gene: TRBJ1-6
abundance: .
v_gene: TRBV28

CDR3nt: TGTGCCAGCAGTTTGAGGGGGCCCCTCTCGAGAGCCCAGCATTTT
CDR3aa: CASSLRGPLSRAQHF
d_gene: TRBD1
j_gene: TRBJ1-5
abundance: .
v_gene: TRBV28

CDR3nt: TGTGCCAGCAGCGGAGACAGGGGGTCCTACAATGAGCAGTTCTTC
CDR3aa: CASSGDRGSYNEQFF
d_gene: TRBD1
j_gene: TRBJ2-1
abundance: .
v_gene: TRBV9

CDR3nt: TGTGCCAGCATTTCAGCTAACTATGGCTACACCTTC
CDR3aa: CASISANYGYTF
d_gene: .
j_gene: TRBJ1-2
abundance: .
v_gene: TRBV28

CDR3nt: TGTGCCTGGAGAAGTCGGCAGAGCGCAACTAATGAAAAACTGTTTTTT
CDR3aa: CAWRSRQSATNEKLFF
d_gene: .
j_gene: TRBJ1-4
abundance: .
v_gene: TRBV30

CDR3nt: TGTGCCAGCAGCTTTGGGACTTTTCCTCGGTCCTACAATGAGCAGTTCTTC
CDR3aa: CASSFGTFPRSYNEQFF
d_gene: .
j_gene: TRBJ2-1
abundance: .
v_gene: TRBV9

CDR3nt: TGCGCCAGCAGCTACCGAGCTAGCGGGTTTGACACCGGGGAGCTGTTTTTT
CDR3aa: CASSYRASGFDTGELFF
d_gene: TRBD2
j_gene: TRBJ2-2
abundance: .
v_gene: TRBV5-1

CDR3nt: TGTGCCAGCAGCCCGGTGTTTAGCGTTGCCGGGGAGCTGTTTTTT
CDR3aa: CASSPVFSVAGELFF
d_gene: .
j_gene: TRBJ2-2
abundance: .
v_gene: TRBV11-3

CDR3nt: TGTGCCAGCTTCAGACAGATGAACACTGAAGCTTTCTTT
CDR3aa: CASFRQMNTEAFF
d_gene: .
j_gene: TRBJ1-1
abundance: .
v_gene: TRBV28

CDR3nt: TGTGCCAGCAGCTCTCCTAGCGGGAGGGTTATCAATGAGCAGTTCTTC
CDR3aa: CASSSPSGRVINEQFF
d_gene: TRBD2
j_gene: TRBJ2-1
abundance: .
v_gene: TRBV7-6

CDR3nt: TGTGCCAGCAGCTTTACCTCCTCCAGGGAAAGTCTAGTGGGCTACACCTTC
CDR3aa: CASSFTSSRESLVGYTF
d_gene: .
j_gene: TRBJ1-2
abundance: .
v_gene: TRBV7-2

CDR3nt: TGTGCCAGTAGTGAGGCGAGATATGGCTACACCTTC
CDR3aa: CASSEARYGYTF
d_gene: .
j_gene: TRBJ1-2
abundance: .
v_gene: TRBV19

CDR3nt: TGTGCCTGGAGCGGGACAGGGGCCTACGAGCAGTACTTC
CDR3aa: CAWSGTGAYEQYF
d_gene: TRBD1
j_gene: TRBJ2-7
abundance: .
v_gene: TRBV30

CDR3nt: TGTGCCAGCAGCCACACCCCATCTTGGGGCTACACCTTC
CDR3aa: CASSHTPSWGYTF
d_gene: .
j_gene: TRBJ1-2
abundance: .
v_gene: TRBV7-8

CDR3nt: TGTGCCAGTCGGGGGACAGGCTCAAGCACAGATACGCAGTATTTT
CDR3aa: CASRGTGSSTDTQYF
d_gene: TRBD1
j_gene: TRBJ2-3
abundance: .
v_gene: TRBV19

CDR3nt: TGTGCCAGTAGTATCCCGGGACAGGGTGATGAGCAGTTCTTC
CDR3aa: CASSIPGQGDEQFF
d_gene: TRBD1
j_gene: TRBJ2-1
abundance: .
v_gene: TRBV19

CDR3nt: TGTGCCTGGAGTGTACTGGGGCTCGGCGAGCAGTACTTC
CDR3aa: CAWSVLGLGEQYF
d_gene: .
j_gene: TRBJ2-7
abundance: .
v_gene: TRBV30

CDR3nt: TGTGCCAGCAGCTGGACTAGCGGCAGCTCCTACAATGAGCAGTTCTTC
CDR3aa: CASSWTSGSSYNEQFF
d_gene: TRBD2
j_gene: TRBJ2-1
abundance: .
v_gene: TRBV7-2

CDR3nt: TGTGCCAGCAGAGGGAGGGGGTCGACTGAAGCTTTCTTT
CDR3aa: CASRGRGSTEAFF
d_gene: .
j_gene: TRBJ1-1
abundance: few
v_gene: TRBV19

CDR3nt: TGTGCCAGCAGGCTAGCGGGACGGCAGTACTTC
CDR3aa: CASRLAGRQYF
d_gene: TRBD2
j_gene: TRBJ2-7
abundance: .
v_gene: TRBV28

CDR3nt: TGTGCCAGCACCTCGACAGGGGCCAATATGAACACTGAAGCTTTCTTT
CDR3aa: CASTSTGANMNTEAFF
d_gene: TRBD1
j_gene: TRBJ1-1
abundance: once
v_gene: TRBV9

CDR3nt: TGCAGCGTTCAGGGGTCTAACTATGGCTACACCTTC
CDR3aa: CSVQGSNYGYTF
d_gene: .
j_gene: TRBJ1-2
abundance: .
v_gene: TRBV29-1

CDR3nt: TGTGCCAGCAGCATCGCGGGAGTAACCTACAATGAGCAGTTCTTC
CDR3aa: CASSIAGVTYNEQFF
d_gene: TRBD2
j_gene: TRBJ2-1
abundance: .
v_gene: TRBV7-2

CDR3nt: TGTGCCAGCAGCGCATGGGACATGAGAACAGATACGCAGTATTTT
CDR3aa: CASSAWDMRTDTQYF
d_gene: .
j_gene: TRBJ2-3
abundance: .
v_gene: TRBV9

CDR3nt: TGTGCCAGCAGCTTAGTGAACAGGGGCGACACTGAAGCTTTCTTT
CDR3aa: CASSLVNRGDTEAFF
d_gene: TRBD1
j_gene: TRBJ1-1
abundance: .
v_gene: TRBV7-8

CDR3nt: TGTGCCAGTAGTGCAGCGGGAGGCCGGGGGGAGTTCTTC
CDR3aa: CASSAAGGRGEFF
d_gene: TRBD2
j_gene: TRBJ2-1
abundance: .
v_gene: TRBV19

CDR3nt: TGCGCCAGCAGCCAAGACCGTTCTGGGACAGTGAACACTGAAGCTTTCTTT
CDR3aa: CASSQDRSGTVNTEAFF
d_gene: TRBD1
j_gene: TRBJ1-1
abundance: .
v_gene: TRBV4-3

CDR3nt: TGTGCCTGGAGTGTAGAGGGAGTTCAGCCCCAGCATTTT
CDR3aa: CAWSVEGVQPQHF
d_gene: .
j_gene: TRBJ1-5
abundance: .
v_gene: TRBV30

CDR3nt: TGTGCCAGCAGTTTCGCGGAGTATGGCTACACCTTC
CDR3aa: CASSFAEYGYTF
d_gene: .
j_gene: TRBJ1-2
abundance: few
v_gene: TRBV28

CDR3nt: TGTGCCAGCAGTACCGGGACAGGATGGTCGCCGGTGACTTCATCGAATGAGCAGTTCTTC
CDR3aa: CASSTGTGWSPVTSSNEQFF
d_gene: TRBD1
j_gene: TRBJ2-1
abundance: .
v_gene: TRBV5-8

CDR3nt: TGTGCCAGCAGCTCTCCTTTAGACCTCGGGACAGGGGGCTCCTATGGCTACACCTTC
CDR3aa: CASSSPLDLGTGGSYGYTF
d_gene: TRBD1
j_gene: TRBJ1-2
abundance: few
v_gene: TRBV5-6

CDR3nt: TGCGCCAGCAGCCAAGTGCACAGGGGCCTGCAGCCCCAGCATTTT
CDR3aa: CASSQVHRGLQPQHF
d_gene: TRBD1
j_gene: TRBJ1-5
abundance: .
v_gene: TRBV4-3

CDR3nt: TGTGCCAGCAGTTACCAGCGCGTGAAGGGGTACGGCCAGCCCCAGCATTTT
CDR3aa: CASSYQRVKGYGQPQHF
d_gene: .
j_gene: TRBJ1-5
abundance: .
v_gene: TRBV6-2/TRBV6-3

CDR3nt: TGTGCCAGCCAGGGACTAGCGGGAGGCCAAGAGACCCAGTACTTC
CDR3aa: CASQGLAGGQETQYF
d_gene: TRBD2
j_gene: TRBJ2-5
abundance: once
v_gene: TRBV7-9

CDR3nt: TGTGCCACCAGTGAATATGCGGAGAACTACAATGAGCAGTTCTTC
CDR3aa: CATSEYAENYNEQFF
d_gene: .
j_gene: TRBJ2-1
abundance: .
v_gene: TRBV24-1

CDR3nt: TGTGCCAGTAGTATGAGGGACAGGGGGCACACTGAAGCTTTCTTT
CDR3aa: CASSMRDRGHTEAFF
d_gene: TRBD1
j_gene: TRBJ1-1
abundance: .
v_gene: TRBV19

CDR3nt: TGCGCCAGCAGCTCCCTTTATAAGGGGGAGGGTACCTTCAATGAGCAGTTCTTC
CDR3aa: CASSSLYKGEGTFNEQFF
d_gene: .
j_gene: TRBJ2-1
abundance: .
v_gene: TRBV5-1

CDR3nt: TGCGCCAGCAGCCAAGGACAGGGGGCAACAGATACGCAGTATTTT
CDR3aa: CASSQGQGATDTQYF
d_gene: TRBD1
j_gene: TRBJ2-3
abundance: .
v_gene: TRBV4-3

CDR3nt: TGCGCCAGCAGCTTTCAGAACTATGGCTACACCTTC
CDR3aa: CASSFQNYGYTF
d_gene: .
j_gene: TRBJ1-2
abundance: .
v_gene: TRBV5-1

CDR3nt: TGTGCCAGCAGTTACTTTATACAGGGGAAAAACATTCAGTACTTC
CDR3aa: CASSYFIQGKNIQYF
d_gene: TRBD1
j_gene: TRBJ2-4
abundance: .
v_gene: TRBV6-5

CDR3nt: TGTGCCAGCAGCCCCGGTGTTGGCAATCAGCCCCAGCATTTT
CDR3aa: CASSPGVGNQPQHF
d_gene: .
j_gene: TRBJ1-5
abundance: .
v_gene: TRBV7-2

CDR3nt: TGTGCCAGCAGCTTAGGGACAGCTAACACCGGGGAGCTGTTTTTT
CDR3aa: CASSLGTANTGELFF
d_gene: TRBD1
j_gene: TRBJ2-2
abundance: once
v_gene: TRBV7-3

CDR3nt: TGTGCCAGCAGCGCTCCCCCGGGTAGAGCGGGAGGCCCAGATACGCAGTATTTT
CDR3aa: CASSAPPGRAGGPDTQYF
d_gene: TRBD2
j_gene: TRBJ2-3
abundance: .
v_gene: TRBV5-4

CDR3nt: TGTGCCAGCAGTCCAACAGGGTACGAGCAGTACTTC
CDR3aa: CASSPTGYEQYF
d_gene: .
j_gene: TRBJ2-7
abundance: .
v_gene: TRBV12-3/TRBV12-4

CDR3nt: TGTGCCAGCAGTTGGGGAATCAGGGGTGTCACTGAAGCTTTCTTT
CDR3aa: CASSWGIRGVTEAFF
d_gene: .
j_gene: TRBJ1-1
abundance: .
v_gene: TRBV27

CDR3nt: TGTGCCAGCAGCGTAGGTCCAGGGGGCGCTTACGAGCAGTACTTC
CDR3aa: CASSVGPGGAYEQYF
d_gene: TRBD1
j_gene: TRBJ2-7
abundance: .
v_gene: TRBV9

CDR3nt: TGTGCCAGTGACGGGACAGGGCGGAAAGCTTTCTTT
CDR3aa: CASDGTGRKAFF
d_gene: TRBD1
j_gene: TRBJ1-1
abundance: once
v_gene: TRBV19

CDR3nt: TGCGCCAGCGGCGCTCAGGCTAGCACAGATACGCAGTATTTT
CDR3aa: CASGAQASTDTQYF
d_gene: .
j_gene: TRBJ2-3
abundance: .
v_gene: TRBV5-1

CDR3nt: TGTGCCAGCAGTCCAGGGATAAGGGGGAGGGATCAGCCCCAGCATTTT
CDR3aa: CASSPGIRGRDQPQHF
d_gene: .
j_gene: TRBJ1-5
abundance: .
v_gene: TRBV28

CDR3nt: TGTGCCAGCAGCGTGGTAACTAGCGGGCAGGTAGATACGCAGTATTTT
CDR3aa: CASSVVTSGQVDTQYF
d_gene: TRBD2
j_gene: TRBJ2-3
abundance: .
v_gene: TRBV9